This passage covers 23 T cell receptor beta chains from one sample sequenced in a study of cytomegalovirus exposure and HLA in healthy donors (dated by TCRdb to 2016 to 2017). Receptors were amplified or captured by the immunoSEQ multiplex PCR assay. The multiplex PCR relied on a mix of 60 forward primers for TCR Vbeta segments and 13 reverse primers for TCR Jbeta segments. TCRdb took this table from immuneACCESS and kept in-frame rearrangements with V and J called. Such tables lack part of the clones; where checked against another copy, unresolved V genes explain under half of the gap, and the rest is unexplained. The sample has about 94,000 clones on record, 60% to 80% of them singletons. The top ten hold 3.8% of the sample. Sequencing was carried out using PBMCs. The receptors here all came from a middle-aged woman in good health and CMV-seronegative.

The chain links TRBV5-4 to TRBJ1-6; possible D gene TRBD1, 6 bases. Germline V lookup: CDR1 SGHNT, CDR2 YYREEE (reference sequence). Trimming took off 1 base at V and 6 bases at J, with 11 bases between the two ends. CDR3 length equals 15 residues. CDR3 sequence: CASSLRGGSNSPLHF. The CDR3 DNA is TGTGCCAGCAGCTTGAGGGGGGGGAGTAATTCACCCCTCCACTTT.

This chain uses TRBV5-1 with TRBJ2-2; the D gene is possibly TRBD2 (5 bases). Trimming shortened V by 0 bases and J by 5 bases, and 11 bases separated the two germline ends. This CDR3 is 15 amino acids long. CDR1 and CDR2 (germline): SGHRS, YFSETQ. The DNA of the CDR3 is TGCGCCAGCAGCTTGGAGCTACGCGGGACCGGGGAGCTGTTTTTT. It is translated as CASSLELRGTGELFF.

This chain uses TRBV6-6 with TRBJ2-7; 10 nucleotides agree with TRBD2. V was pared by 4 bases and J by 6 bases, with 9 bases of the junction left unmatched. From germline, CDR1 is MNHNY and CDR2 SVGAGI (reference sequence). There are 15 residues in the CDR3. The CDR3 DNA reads TGTGCCAGCAGTTTTGAGCGGGGGGGCAGTACCGAGCAGTACTTC. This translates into CASSFERGGSTEQYF.

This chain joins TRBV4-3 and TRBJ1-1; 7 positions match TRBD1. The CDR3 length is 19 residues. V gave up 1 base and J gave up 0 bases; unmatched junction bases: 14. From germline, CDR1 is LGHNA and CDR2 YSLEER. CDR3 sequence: CASSQGFYRGGYMNTEAFF. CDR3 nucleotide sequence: TGCGCCAGCAGCCAAGGGTTTTACAGGGGCGGTTACATGAACACTGAAGCTTTCTTT.

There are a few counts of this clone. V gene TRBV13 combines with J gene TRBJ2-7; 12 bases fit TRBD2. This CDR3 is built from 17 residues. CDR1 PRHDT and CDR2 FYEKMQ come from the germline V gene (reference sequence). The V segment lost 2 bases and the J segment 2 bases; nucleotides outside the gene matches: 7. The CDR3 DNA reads TGTGCCAGCAGCTTAACGACGCCTAGCGGGGGGGCCTACGAGCAGTACTTC. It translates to CASSLTTPSGGAYEQYF.

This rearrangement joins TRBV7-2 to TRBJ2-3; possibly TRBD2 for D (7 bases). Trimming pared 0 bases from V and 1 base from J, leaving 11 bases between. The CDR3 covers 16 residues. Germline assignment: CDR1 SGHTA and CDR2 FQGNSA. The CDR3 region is CASSLAWGGRTDTQYF. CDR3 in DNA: TGTGCCAGCAGCTTAGCGTGGGGGGGCCGCACAGATACGCAGTATTTT.

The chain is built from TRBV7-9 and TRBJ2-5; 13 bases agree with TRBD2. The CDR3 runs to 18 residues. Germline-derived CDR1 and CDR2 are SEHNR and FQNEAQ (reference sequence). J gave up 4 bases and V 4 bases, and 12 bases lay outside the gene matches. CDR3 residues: CASSSGTSGTNWGETQYF. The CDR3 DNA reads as TGTGCCAGCAGCTCCGGGACTAGCGGGACAAACTGGGGAGAGACCCAGTACTTC.

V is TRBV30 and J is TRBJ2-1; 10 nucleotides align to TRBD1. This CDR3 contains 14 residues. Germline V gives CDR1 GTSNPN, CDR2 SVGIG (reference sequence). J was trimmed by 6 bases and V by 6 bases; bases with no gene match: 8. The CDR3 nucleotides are TGTGCCTGTGGGGGGACAGGGGCCTTCAATGAGCAGTTCTTC. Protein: CACGGTGAFNEQFF.

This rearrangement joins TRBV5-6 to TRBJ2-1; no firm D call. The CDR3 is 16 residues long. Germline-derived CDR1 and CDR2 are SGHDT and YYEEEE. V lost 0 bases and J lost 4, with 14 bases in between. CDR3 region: CASSLDPASAYNEQFF. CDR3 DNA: TGTGCCAGCAGCTTGGACCCAGCGTCAGCGTACAATGAGCAGTTCTTC.

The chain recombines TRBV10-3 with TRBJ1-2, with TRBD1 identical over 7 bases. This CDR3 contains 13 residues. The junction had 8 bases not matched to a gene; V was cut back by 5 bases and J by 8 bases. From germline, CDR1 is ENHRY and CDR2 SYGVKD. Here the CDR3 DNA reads TGTGCCATCAGTCCGGGACAGCCGGACGGCTACACCTTC. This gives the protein CAISPGQPDGYTF.

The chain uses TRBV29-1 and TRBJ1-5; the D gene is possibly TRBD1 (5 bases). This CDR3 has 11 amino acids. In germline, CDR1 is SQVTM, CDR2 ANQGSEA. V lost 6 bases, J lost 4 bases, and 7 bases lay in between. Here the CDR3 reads CSVGGNQPQHF. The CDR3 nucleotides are TGCAGCGTCGGGGGGAATCAGCCCCAGCATTTT.

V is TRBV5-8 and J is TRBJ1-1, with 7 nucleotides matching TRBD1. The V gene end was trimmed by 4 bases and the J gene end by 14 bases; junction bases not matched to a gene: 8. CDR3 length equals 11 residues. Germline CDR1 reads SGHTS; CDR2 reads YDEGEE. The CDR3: CASSPRTGTFF. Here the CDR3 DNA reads TGTGCCAGCAGCCCTCGGACAGGCACCTTCTTT. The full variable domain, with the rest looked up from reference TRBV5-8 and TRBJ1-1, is EAGVTQSPTHLIKTRGQQATLRCSPISGHTSVYWYQQALGLGLQFLLWYDEGEERNRGNFPPRFSGRQFPNYSSELNVNALELEDSALYLCASSPRTGTFFGQGTRLTVV.

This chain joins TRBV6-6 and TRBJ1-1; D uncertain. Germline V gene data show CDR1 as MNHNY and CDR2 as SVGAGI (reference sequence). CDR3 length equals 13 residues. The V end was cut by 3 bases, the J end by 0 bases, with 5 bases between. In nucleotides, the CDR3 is TGTGCCAGCAGTTATATTCTGAACACTGAAGCTTTCTTT. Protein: CASSYILNTEAFF.

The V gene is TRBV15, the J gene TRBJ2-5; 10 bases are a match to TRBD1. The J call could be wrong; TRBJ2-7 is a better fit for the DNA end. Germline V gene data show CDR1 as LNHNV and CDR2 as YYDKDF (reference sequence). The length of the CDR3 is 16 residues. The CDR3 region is CATSRGDRGSTYEQYF. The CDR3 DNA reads TGTGCCACCAGCAGAGGGGACAGGGGATCCACCTACGAGCAGTACTTC.

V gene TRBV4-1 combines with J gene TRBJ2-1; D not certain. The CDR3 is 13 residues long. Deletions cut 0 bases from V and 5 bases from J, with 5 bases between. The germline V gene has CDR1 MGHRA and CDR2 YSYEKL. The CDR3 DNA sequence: TGCGCCAGCAGCCAAGAGTCGGACAATGAGCAGTTCTTC. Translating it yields CASSQESDNEQFF.

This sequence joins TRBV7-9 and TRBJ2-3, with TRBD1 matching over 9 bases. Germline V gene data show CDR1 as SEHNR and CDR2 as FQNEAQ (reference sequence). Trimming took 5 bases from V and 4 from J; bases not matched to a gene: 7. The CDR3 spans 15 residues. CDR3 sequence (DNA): TGTGCCAGCAGCATAGACAGGGGGTCATCAGATACGCAGTATTTT. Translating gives CASSIDRGSSDTQYF.

The CDR3 nucleotides are TGCAGTGCAACGCGGAACAATGAGCAGTTCTTC. It is translated as CSATRNNEQFF. V usage is TRBV20-1 and J usage is TRBJ2-1; D call uncertain. Germline V gene data show CDR1 as DFQATT and CDR2 as SNEGSKA (reference sequence). Trimming pared 6 bases from V and 5 bases from J, leaving 8 bases between. This CDR3 comprises 11 residues.

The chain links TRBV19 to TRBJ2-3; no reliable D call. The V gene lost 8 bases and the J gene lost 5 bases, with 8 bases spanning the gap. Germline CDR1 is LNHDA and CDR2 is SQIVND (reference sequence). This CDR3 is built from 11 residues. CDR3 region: CASLPLDTQYF. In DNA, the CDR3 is TGTGCCAGTCTCCCCTTAGATACGCAGTATTTT.

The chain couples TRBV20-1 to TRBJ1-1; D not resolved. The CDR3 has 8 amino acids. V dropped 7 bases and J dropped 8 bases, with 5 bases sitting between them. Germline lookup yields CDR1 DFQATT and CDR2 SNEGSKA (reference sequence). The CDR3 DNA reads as TGCAGTGATCCAGAAGCTTTCTTT. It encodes CSDPEAFF.

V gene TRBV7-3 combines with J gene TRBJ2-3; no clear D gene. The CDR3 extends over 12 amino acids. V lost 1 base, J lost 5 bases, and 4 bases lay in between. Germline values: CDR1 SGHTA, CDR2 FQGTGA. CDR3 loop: CASSLSGDTQYF. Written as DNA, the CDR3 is TGTGCCAGCAGCTTAAGCGGAGATACGCAGTATTTT.

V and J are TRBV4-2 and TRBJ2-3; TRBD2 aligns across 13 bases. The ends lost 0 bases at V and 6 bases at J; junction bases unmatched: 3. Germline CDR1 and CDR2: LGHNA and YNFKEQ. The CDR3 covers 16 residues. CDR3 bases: TGTGCCAGCAGCCAAGAAGGGACTAGCGGGGTTGATACGCAGTATTTT. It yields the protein CASSQEGTSGVDTQYF.

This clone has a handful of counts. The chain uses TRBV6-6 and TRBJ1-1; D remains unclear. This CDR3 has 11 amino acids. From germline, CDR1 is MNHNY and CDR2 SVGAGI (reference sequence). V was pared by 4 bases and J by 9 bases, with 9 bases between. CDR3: CASSSTLKAFF. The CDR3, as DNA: TGTGCCAGCAGTTCGACACTGAAAGCTTTCTTT.

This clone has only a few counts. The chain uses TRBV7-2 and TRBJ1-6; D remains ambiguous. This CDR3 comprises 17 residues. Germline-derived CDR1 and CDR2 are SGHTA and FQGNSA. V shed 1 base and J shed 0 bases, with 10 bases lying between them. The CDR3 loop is CASSLVPGFSYNSPLHF. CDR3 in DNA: TGTGCCAGCAGCTTAGTTCCAGGATTCTCCTATAATTCACCCCTCCACTTT.